Given below is one T cell receptor beta chain in context. What it recognizes is unknown. Genes here carry mouse names. The read falls 1 residue short of the CDR3 end, and the missing part is taken from the germline J gene. The data were produced by immunoSEQ multiplex PCR, yet TCRdb's version contains in-frame clones alone and is incomplete. This sample has 8,700 or so clones, with about 47% found just once. CDR1 and CDR2 from the germline V gene are KGHPV and FQNQEV (reference sequence). V was cut by 0 bases and J by 0 bases, with 8 bases left in between. The length of the CDR3 is 15 residues. This sample is part of a study of tissue T cells after allogeneic stem cell transplantation. Study-level findings and limits: Tissue-detected TCR repertoire was only partly captured by blood and spleen T cells.

The time point here: mouse harvest day 7 after allogeneic transplant. Mouse grafts combined 10^7 T-cell-depleted bone marrow cells with 10^6 splenic CD5+ T cells. The sample was gut tissue. J is TRBJ1-1 and V is TRBV26, with D tentatively TRBD1 (5 bases). The receptor's source is a female BALB/c mouse given C57BL/6 T cells with graft-versus-host disease after an allogeneic hematopoietic cell transplant. The covered CDR3 bases are TGTGCCAGCAGTCTGTCGGGGCCTGCAAACACAGAAGTCTTC. Its protein is CASSLSGPANTEVF. The whole CDR3 protein is CASSLSGPANTEVFF.